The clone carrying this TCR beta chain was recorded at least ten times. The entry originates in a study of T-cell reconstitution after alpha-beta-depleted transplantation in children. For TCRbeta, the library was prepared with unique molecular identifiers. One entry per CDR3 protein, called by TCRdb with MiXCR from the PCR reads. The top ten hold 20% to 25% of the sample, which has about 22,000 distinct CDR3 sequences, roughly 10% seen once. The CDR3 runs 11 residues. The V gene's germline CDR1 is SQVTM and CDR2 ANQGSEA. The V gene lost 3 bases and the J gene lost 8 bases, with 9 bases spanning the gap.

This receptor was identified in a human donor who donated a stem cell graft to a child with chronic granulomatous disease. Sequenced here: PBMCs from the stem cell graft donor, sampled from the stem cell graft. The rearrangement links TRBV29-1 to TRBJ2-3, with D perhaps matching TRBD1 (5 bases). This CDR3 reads CSVDYQGTQYF. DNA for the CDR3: TGCAGCGTTGATTATCAGGGTACGCAGTATTTT.